Listed here are 22 T cell receptor beta chains from one sample, sequenced in a study of cytotoxic CD8 clonotypes in ibrutinib-treated CLL. Here immunoSEQ multiplex PCR was the method, and the copy in TCRdb shows in-frame clones only, minus some. The sample shows about 130,000 clones, about 75% of them seen only once. Sequencing used PBMCs, obtained after 24 months of ibrutinib treatment. Every receptor here comes from a human donor with chronic lymphocytic leukemia.

DNA for the CDR3: TGTGCCAGCACCCGGGCGCCTCAGCCCCAGCATTTT. It translates to CASTRAPQPQHF. The V gene is TRBV28, the J gene TRBJ1-5; the D is unclear. This CDR3 spans 12 amino acids. Germline V gene data show CDR1 as MDHEN and CDR2 as SYDVKM. The germline V and J ends were trimmed by 7 bases and 6 bases, with 10 bases remaining between them.

This clone was observed a single time. The chain is built from TRBV18 and TRBJ2-2, with 7 nucleotides matching TRBD1. CDR1 is KGHSH, CDR2 LQKENI, per germline. With V trimmed by 6 bases and J by 0 bases, 7 bases remained unmatched. The CDR3 sequence is 16 residues long. The CDR3 region has the DNA TGTGCCAGCTCCCAAGAGACAGGGACGAACACCGGGGAGCTGTTTTTT. Its protein is CASSQETGTNTGELFF.

This clone was found once. This chain links TRBV6-6 with TRBJ2-3, with D tentatively TRBD1 or TRBD2 (5 bases each). Germline loops: CDR1 MNHNY, CDR2 SVGAGI (reference sequence). This CDR3 comprises 14 residues. Between the trimmed V and J ends, which lost 0 bases and 5 bases, there was a span of 9 bases. The CDR3 nucleotides are TGTGCCAGCAGTTACTCCGGGGCCGGAGATACGCAGTATTTT. Protein: CASSYSGAGDTQYF.

The V call is TRBV7-3, the J call TRBJ2-5, with 9 bases lining up with TRBD2. The junction had 5 bases not matched to a gene; V was cut back by 7 bases and J by 5 bases. The CDR3 is 13 amino acids. The germline V gene encodes CDR1 SGHTA and CDR2 FQGTGA. The DNA for the CDR3 is TGTGCCAGCACCCTTAGCGGGGGCGAGACCCAGTACTTC. Translation gives CASTLSGGETQYF.

This chain links TRBV4-3 with TRBJ2-3; the D gene is possibly TRBD1 (6 bases). The CDR3 is made up of 17 amino acids. V was pared by 0 bases and J by 5 bases, with 18 bases between. Germline V lookup: CDR1 LGHNA, CDR2 YSLEER. CDR3: CASSQEGAGVFGDTQYF. The CDR3 coding sequence is TGCGCCAGCAGCCAAGAGGGGGCAGGGGTCTTTGGAGATACGCAGTATTTT.

The chain has TRBV4-1 and TRBJ2-1; TRBD1 is a possible D gene (5 bases). V was cut by 0 bases and J by 8 bases, with 14 bases left in between. Germline-derived CDR1 and CDR2 are MGHRA and YSYEKL. This CDR3 is built from 15 residues. The DNA for the CDR3 is TGCGCCAGCAGCCAAGAGTGGGCAGGGTGGGATGAGCAGTTCTTC. It codes for CASSQEWAGWDEQFF.

The chain uses TRBV6-6 and TRBJ2-7; 9 bases fit TRBD2. CDR3 size: 14 residues. The V segment lost 5 bases and the J segment 0 bases; nucleotides outside the gene matches: 2. CDR1 MNHNY and CDR2 SVGAGI come from the germline V gene (reference sequence). CDR3 protein: CASSLAGSSYEQYF. The CDR3 DNA sequence: TGTGCCAGCAGTCTAGCGGGAAGCTCCTACGAGCAGTACTTC.

The V call is TRBV4-2, the J call TRBJ2-2; TRBD2 matches 9 bases. In germline, CDR1 is LGHNA, CDR2 YNFKEQ. J gave up 0 bases and V 0 bases, and 2 bases lay outside the gene matches. The CDR3 loop spans 17 amino acids. CDR3 bases: TGTGCCAGCAGCCAAGACCCTAGCGGGACGAACACCGGGGAGCTGTTTTTT. This encodes CASSQDPSGTNTGELFF.

This rearrangement joins TRBV7-2 to TRBJ2-7, with TRBD2 matching 8 bases. This CDR3 contains 18 residues. The germline V gene encodes CDR1 SGHTA and CDR2 FQGNSA. Trimming cost V 1 base and J 4 bases; bases outside gene matches: 15. CDR3 sequence reads: CASSLGWAPSGRMYEQYF. The CDR3 nucleotides read TGTGCCAGCAGCTTAGGGTGGGCACCGAGCGGGAGAATGTACGAGCAGTACTTC.

The chain is built from TRBV5-6 and TRBJ2-5; either TRBD1 or TRBD2 may supply D (5 bases each). The V end lost 6 bases, the J end lost 5 bases, and 14 bases lay between the germline ends. CDR1 and CDR2 from the germline V gene are SGHDT and YYEEEE. The CDR3 runs 13 residues. The CDR3 nucleotides are TGTGCCAGCACCCTGGGAGAGGGGGAGACCCAGTACTTC. This codes for CASTLGEGETQYF.

V gene TRBV7-6 combines with J gene TRBJ1-2; D is unclear. The CDR3 extends over 18 amino acids. Germline V CDR1 and CDR2: SGHVS, FNYEAQ. Trimming stripped 4 bases from V and 3 bases from J, with 24 bases between. The CDR3 protein is CASSSHRQEPPNYYGYTF. In nucleotides, the CDR3 is TGTGCCAGCAGCTCCCATCGACAAGAACCCCCGAATTACTATGGCTACACCTTC.

The CDR3 spells CAWSGVNYGYTF. DNA for the CDR3: TGTGCCTGGAGCGGCGTTAACTATGGCTACACCTTC. The V and J genes are TRBV30 and TRBJ1-2; D call uncertain. This CDR3 is built from 12 residues. Germline V gives CDR1 GTSNPN, CDR2 SVGIG (reference sequence). The V and J ends lost 3 bases and 1 base respectively, with 6 bases between them.

The V call is TRBV19, the J call TRBJ1-2; D is undetermined. The CDR3 runs 16 residues. Germline V gene data show CDR1 as LNHDA and CDR2 as SQIVND (reference sequence). The V and J ends lost 5 bases and 0 bases respectively, with 16 bases between them. The CDR3: CASSPGRWPANYGYTF. For the CDR3, the DNA is TGTGCCAGTAGTCCGGGGAGATGGCCAGCTAACTATGGCTACACCTTC.

The CDR3 is CASSLGTSGRAAYEQYF. CDR3 nucleotide sequence: TGTGCCAGCAGCTTAGGGACTAGCGGGAGGGCGGCCTACGAGCAGTACTTC. The rearrangement joins TRBV7-9 to TRBJ2-7; the match to TRBD2 covers 15 bases. The V and J ends lost 1 base and 2 bases, in that order; junction bases with no gene match: 3. CDR3 length: 17 amino acids. CDR1 and CDR2 from the germline V gene are SEHNR and FQNEAQ (reference sequence).

The chain joins TRBV28 to TRBJ1-5; a weak D match, TRBD1 (6 bases). V lost 6 bases to trimming and J lost 3 bases, with 15 bases between them. Germline V gives CDR1 MDHEN, CDR2 SYDVKM. The length of the CDR3 is 15 residues. The CDR3 DNA follows: TGTGCCAGCAGCCCCGGACAGTCCCACAATCAGCCCCAGCATTTT. Translation gives CASSPGQSHNQPQHF.

This chain uses TRBV7-2 with TRBJ1-5; 7 bases map to TRBD1. The CDR3 runs to 15 residues. Germline loops: CDR1 SGHTA, CDR2 FQGNSA. J gave up 6 bases and V 4 bases, and 9 bases lay outside the gene matches. The CDR3 loop reads CASSSAGGGSQPQHF. As DNA, the CDR3 is TGTGCCAGCAGCTCAGCGGGAGGGGGCAGTCAGCCCCAGCATTTT.

In this sample, this clone turned up a few times. This rearrangement joins TRBV27 to TRBJ1-4; possible D gene TRBD1, 6 bases. The CDR3 extends over 16 amino acids. V lost 2 bases and J lost 4, with 14 bases in between. In germline, CDR1 is MNHEY, CDR2 SMNVEV (reference sequence). CDR3 region: CASSLMGGPHNEKLFF. For the CDR3, the DNA is TGTGCCAGCAGTTTAATGGGGGGGCCTCATAATGAAAAACTGTTTTTT.

The J gene is TRBJ1-4, the V gene TRBV6-6, with a tentative D call TRBD1 (6 bases). This CDR3 region has 16 residues. CDR1 and CDR2 from the germline V gene are MNHNY and SVGAGI (reference sequence). Trimming shortened V by 4 bases and J by 3 bases, and 15 bases separated the two germline ends. The CDR3 nucleotides are TGTGCCAGCAGTTCTCTGGGGGGCGCGGCTAATGAAAAACTGTTTTTT. It is translated as CASSSLGGAANEKLFF.

The genes are TRBV10-3 and TRBJ1-4, with a tentative D call TRBD1 (6 bases). The CDR3 covers 15 residues. Trimming shortened V by 0 bases and J by 5 bases, and 10 bases separated the two germline ends. Germline CDR1 reads ENHRY; CDR2 reads SYGVKD. CDR3 in amino acids: CAISESWGANEKLFF. CDR3 nucleotides: TGTGCCATCAGTGAGTCGTGGGGGGCAAATGAAAAACTGTTTTTT.

V is TRBV7-2 and J is TRBJ2-7; D not certain. V lost 0 bases and J 2 bases, leaving 8 bases between the germline ends. Germline CDR1 is SGHTA and CDR2 is FQGNSA. The CDR3 extends over 14 amino acids. The CDR3 reads CASSLAARTYEQYF. The CDR3 DNA is TGTGCCAGCAGCTTAGCGGCCAGGACCTACGAGCAGTACTTC.

The rearrangement links TRBV6-5 to TRBJ2-7; tentatively, D is TRBD2 (6 bases). The V gene's germline CDR1 is MNHEY and CDR2 SVGAGI. Trimming shortened V by 2 bases and J by 6 bases, and 8 bases separated the two germline ends. The CDR3 is 12 amino acids. The CDR3 DNA follows: TGTGCCAGCAGTTACGTGGGAGGCGAGCAGTACTTC. Translation: CASSYVGGEQYF.

The chain employs TRBV7-2 and TRBJ2-1; 12 bases agree with TRBD1. Germline trimming cut 3 bases from V and 8 bases from J; bases unmatched to any gene: 5. The germline V gene has CDR1 SGHTA and CDR2 FQGNSA. There are 15 residues in the CDR3. The CDR3: CASSLGQGALDEQFF. The CDR3 DNA follows: TGTGCCAGCAGCTTGGGACAGGGGGCTCTGGATGAGCAGTTCTTC.